This TCR beta chain was profiled in a study of OX40 agonist ivuxolimab in advanced cancers. The overall study: Ivuxolimab was delivered to patients intravenously every 2 weeks at doses spanning 0.01 to 10 mg/kg. Two cutaneous melanoma patients and one hepatocellular carcinoma patient, three in all, had partial responses. General study points: The study observed clonal expansion of CD4+ and CD8+ blood T cells by week 6 at 0.1 to 3.0 mg/kg.

In this sample, this clone turned up a few times. Its matching antigen is unknown. V gave up 3 bases and J gave up 3 bases; unmatched junction bases: 4. This CDR3 is 14 amino acids long. Germline loops: CDR1 SGHTA, CDR2 FQGTGA. Some clones are missing from TCRdb's copy, which holds only in-frame ones; the method was immunoSEQ multiplex PCR. The top ten hold approximately 0.78% of the sample, which has approximately 94,000 clones, about 90% seen once. The specimen was CD4+ or CD8+ T cells sorted from blood, collected in a trial of the OX40 agonist ivuxolimab. V is TRBV7-3 and J is TRBJ1-1, with 7 bases aligning to TRBD1. The TCR was taken from an adult with an advanced solid tumor such as melanoma, head and neck, liver or kidney cancer. This CDR3 is CASSFSGGHTEAFF. The CDR3 region has the DNA TGTGCCAGCAGCTTCTCAGGGGGACACACTGAAGCTTTCTTT.